This TCR beta chain was documented in a study of tumor-infiltrating lymphocytes in oesophageal squamous cell carcinoma (dated by TCRdb to the mid-2010s). On this clonotype itself: Its recognized antigen is unknown. Base qualities were left out, and no much larger clone turns up one base away.

The germline V gene encodes CDR1 SGHAT and CDR2 FQNNGV. Counted from cysteine to phenylalanine, this CDR3 has 16 amino acids. Of all the DNA, just the CDR3 is kept, 48 bases in frame from base 1. Receptors were amplified or captured by PCR. This sample was sequenced with an Illumina HiSeq 2000. TCRdb took the public reads, trimmed them with fastp at Q25, ran MiXCR for clone calling and kept in-frame beta chains. Merged by CDR3 protein, the rows form single entries marked with the most common genes and DNA. A total of roughly 19,000 distinct CDR3 sequences appear in this sample, 35% to 50% of them only once. The ten top clones hold 25% to 35% of the sample.

The specimen sequenced was esophageal tumor tissue. This sequence uses TRBV11-2 and TRBJ2-7; 9 bases in between match TRBD2. TRBJ2-1 explains the end of the DNA better; the J call may be wrong. The clonotype was recovered from a male donor with esophageal squamous cell carcinoma. The CDR3 loop reads CASSLGPAGGYNEQFF. The DNA is as follows: TGTGCCAGCAGCTTAGGTCCAGCGGGAGGTTACAATGAGCAGTTCTTC.